The following is a T cell receptor (beta chain) sequence with its context. This sequence may be a read error, since a much larger clone differs from it by one base. Other DNA sequences of this sample code for an identical CDR3. The source of the sample is a study of blood T cell repertoires in COVID-19. Looking at the study overall: Sites in the United States, Italy and Spain provided acute and convalescent COVID-19 samples. Sources were T cells, B-cell-depleted T cells, or PBMCs; the material itself was cDNA or gDNA.

Profiling relied on immunoSEQ multiplex PCR, and the TCRdb table lists in-frame clones only, not all of them. The sample lists about 140,000 clones, approximately 90% occurring once. The germline gives CDR1 MNHEY, CDR2 SVGAGI. The CDR3 covers 13 residues. V was trimmed by 6 bases and J by 0 bases, leaving 8 bases between them. V usage is TRBV6-5 and J usage is TRBJ1-1; D is possibly TRBD1 (6 bases). Material: peripheral blood. This TCR was recovered from a human donor in a cohort sampled during active COVID-19. The CDR3: CASRTGLNTEAFF. The CDR3 nucleotides read TGTGCCAGCAGGACAGGATTGAACACTGAAGCTTTCTTT.